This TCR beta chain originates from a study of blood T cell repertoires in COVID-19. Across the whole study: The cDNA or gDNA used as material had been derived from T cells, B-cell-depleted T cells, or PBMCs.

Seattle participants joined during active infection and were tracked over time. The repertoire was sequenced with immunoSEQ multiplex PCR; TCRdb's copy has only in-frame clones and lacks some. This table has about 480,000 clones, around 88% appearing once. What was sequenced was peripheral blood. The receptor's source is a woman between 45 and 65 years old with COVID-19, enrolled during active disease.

The CDR3 spells CASSAQRDSYNEQFF. The CDR3 DNA is TGTGCCAGTAGTGCGCAGCGTGATTCCTACAATGAGCAGTTCTTC. This sequence joins TRBV19 and TRBJ2-1; D not certain. V lost 5 bases and J lost 1, with 12 bases in between. This CDR3 is built from 15 residues. From germline, CDR1 is LNHDA and CDR2 SQIVND (reference sequence).